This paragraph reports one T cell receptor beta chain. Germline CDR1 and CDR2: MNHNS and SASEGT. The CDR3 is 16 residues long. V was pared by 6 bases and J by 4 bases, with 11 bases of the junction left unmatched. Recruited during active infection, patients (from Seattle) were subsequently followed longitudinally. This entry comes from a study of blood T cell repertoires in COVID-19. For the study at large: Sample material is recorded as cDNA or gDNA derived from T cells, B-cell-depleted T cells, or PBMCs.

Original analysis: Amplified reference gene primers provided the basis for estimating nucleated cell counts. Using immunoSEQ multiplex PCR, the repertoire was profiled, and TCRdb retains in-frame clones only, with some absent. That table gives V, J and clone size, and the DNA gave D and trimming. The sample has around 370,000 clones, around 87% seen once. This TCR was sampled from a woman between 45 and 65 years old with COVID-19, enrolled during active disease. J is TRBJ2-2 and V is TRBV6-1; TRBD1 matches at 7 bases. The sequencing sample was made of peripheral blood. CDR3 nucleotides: TGTGCCAGCAGGGAACAGGGGATCGTGGGCACCGGGGAGCTGTTTTTT. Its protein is CASREQGIVGTGELFF.